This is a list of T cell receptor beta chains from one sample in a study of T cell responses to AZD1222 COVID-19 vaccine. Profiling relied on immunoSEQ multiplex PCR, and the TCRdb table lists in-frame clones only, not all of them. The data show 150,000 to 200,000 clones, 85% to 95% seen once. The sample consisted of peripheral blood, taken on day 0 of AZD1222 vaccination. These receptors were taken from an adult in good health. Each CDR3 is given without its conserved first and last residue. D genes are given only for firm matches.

ASSLDSQGGQY	TRBJ2-7	TRBV7-8	.
ATSDQLADSYNEQF	TRBJ2-1	TRBV24-1	TRBD2
ASNSNTDTQY	TRBJ2-3	TRBV12-3/TRBV12-4	.
ASRQRHNEQF	TRBJ2-1	TRBV27	.
ASSLWDRAWAF	TRBJ1-1	TRBV19	TRBD1
ASSPDRNYGYT	TRBJ1-2	TRBV19	.
ASSGSGGQSVGYT	TRBJ1-2	TRBV9	.
ASSILQGASDTEAF	TRBJ1-1	TRBV5-1	TRBD1
AISTSGGTYNEQF	TRBJ2-1	TRBV10-3	TRBD2
ASSVTGFNTEAF	TRBJ1-1	TRBV19	TRBD1
ATRGPHTGELF	TRBJ2-2	TRBV3-1/TRBV3-2	.
ASSSGTGASGNTIY	TRBJ1-3	TRBV13	TRBD1
ASSAKVGGNSPLH	TRBJ1-6	TRBV4-1	.
ASSLTPAKRYEQY	TRBJ2-7	TRBV27	.
ASSQGSGDYEQY	TRBJ2-7	TRBV4-1	.
ASSQQGAGNTIY	TRBJ1-3	TRBV11-3	TRBD1
ASSSAVDYGNEQF	TRBJ2-1	TRBV5-1	.
ATSRGVPVGNSPLH	TRBJ1-6	TRBV15	.
ASSRTGTEKETQY	TRBJ2-5	TRBV18	TRBD1
ASSPTTGSRTEAF	TRBJ1-1	TRBV5-1	TRBD1
ASSHTGTPNYGYT	TRBJ1-2	TRBV4-1	.
ASSLALQGRYEQY	TRBJ2-7	TRBV11-2	.
ASSVVGNTIY	TRBJ1-3	TRBV6-1	.
ASTAKFQGILNYGYT	TRBJ1-2	TRBV19	.
ASSQGRDSYNSPLH	TRBJ1-6	TRBV4-2	.
ASSLVINRQETQY	TRBJ2-5	TRBV5-1	.
ASSLERRNTEAF	TRBJ1-1	TRBV5-4	.
SVLPISGGGIGTEAF	TRBJ1-1	TRBV29-1	.
ASSLDLFPAFNTEAF	TRBJ1-1	TRBV5-5	.